The 30 T cell receptor beta chains presented below share a single source sample, sequenced in a study of cytomegalovirus exposure and HLA in healthy donors. Generated by immunoSEQ multiplex PCR, the TCRdb table keeps only in-frame clones and is missing some. The sample has about 340,000 clones; 75% to 90% are singletons. The sequencing sample was made of PBMCs. The receptors shown here come from a woman in her late teens or twenties in good health and CMV-seronegative.

This clone was seen a handful of times. The J gene is TRBJ1-2, the V gene TRBV6-1; no clear D gene. The germline gives CDR1 MNHNS, CDR2 SASEGT. There are 13 residues in the CDR3. The ends were cut back, 10 bases at V and 3 bases at J, with 15 bases in the middle. The CDR3 DNA follows: TGTGCCACCACTGAGGGAGCCTACTATGGCTACACCTTC. The encoded protein is CATTEGAYYGYTF.

This clone turned up a few times. The chain uses TRBV6-5 and TRBJ2-2; the match to TRBD2 covers 9 bases. Germline assignment: CDR1 MNHEY and CDR2 SVGAGI. The CDR3 contains 14 residues. Trimming took 4 bases from V and 7 from J; bases not matched to a gene: 4. The CDR3 loop reads CASSLGSGSGELFF. CDR3 DNA: TGTGCCAGCAGTTTGGGTAGCGGGAGCGGGGAGCTGTTTTTT.

J is TRBJ2-1 and V is TRBV30; TRBD2 aligns across 8 bases. The J segment lost 8 bases and the V segment lost 1 base, leaving 4 bases of the junction unmatched. Germline-derived CDR1 and CDR2 are GTSNPN and SVGIG (reference sequence). The CDR3 spans 13 residues. CDR3 loop: CAWSGTLADEQFF. Here the CDR3 DNA reads TGTGCCTGGAGTGGGACACTAGCGGATGAGCAGTTCTTC.

J is TRBJ1-2 and V is TRBV27; possibly TRBD1 for D (5 bases). Trimming removed 7 bases from V and 7 bases from J, with 16 bases in between. The CDR3 loop spans 13 amino acids. CDR1 and CDR2 (germline): MNHEY, SMNVEV (reference sequence). In DNA form, the CDR3 reads TGTGCCAGCACCCAACGACCAGGGATTGGCTACACCTTC. This codes for CASTQRPGIGYTF.

This chain uses TRBV28 with TRBJ2-7; a weak D match, TRBD2 (5 bases). Germline values: CDR1 MDHEN, CDR2 SYDVKM. The CDR3 sequence is 14 residues long. With 2 bases removed from V and 1 base from J, the gap between germline ends came to 9 bases. The chain's CDR3 is CASSLDGESYEQYF. As DNA, the CDR3 is TGTGCCAGCAGTTTAGACGGGGAGTCCTACGAGCAGTACTTC.

The gene calls are TRBV6-6 and TRBJ1-2; TRBD1 agrees at 10 bases. The CDR3 is 15 amino acids. The ends lost 2 bases at V and 4 bases at J; junction bases unmatched: 4. Looked up from germline, CDR1 is MNHNY and CDR2 is SVGAGI (reference sequence). The CDR3 spells CASSYRDRGPYGYTF. CDR3 coding DNA: TGTGCCAGCAGTTACCGGGACAGGGGCCCCTATGGCTACACCTTC.

The chain is built from TRBV25-1 and TRBJ2-7; 9 nucleotides agree with TRBD2. This CDR3 comprises 11 residues. CDR1 is MGHDK and CDR2 is SYGVNS in the germline V gene. Trimming cost V 4 bases and J 13 bases; bases outside gene matches: 5. DNA of the CDR3: TGTGCCAGCAGTGTCAGCGGGAGGCTTTACTTC. Its protein product is CASSVSGRLYF.

The CDR3 coding sequence is TGTGCCAGCAGTTACGGCACAGGGGGCAGGGAGACCCAGTACTTC. It yields the protein CASSYGTGGRETQYF. The J gene is TRBJ2-5, the V gene TRBV6-6; 9 nucleotides agree with TRBD1. The V gene's germline CDR1 is MNHNY and CDR2 SVGAGI (reference sequence). V dropped 2 bases and J dropped 5; count of bases not matched to a gene: 6. The CDR3 runs 15 residues.

The J gene is TRBJ2-7, the V gene TRBV6-5, with TRBD1 as a possible D gene (6 bases). In germline, CDR1 is MNHEY, CDR2 SVGAGI. The CDR3 covers 15 residues. V lost 11 bases and J lost 0, with 20 bases in between. CDR3 sequence (DNA): TGTGCCCGAAACACAGGGTTTGTGAGCTCCTACGAGCAGTACTTC. Translating it yields CARNTGFVSSYEQYF.

V gene TRBV6-5 combines with J gene TRBJ1-5; the D is unclear. The ends were cut back, 5 bases at V and 0 bases at J, with 8 bases in the middle. CDR3 size: 14 residues. The V gene's germline CDR1 is MNHEY and CDR2 SVGAGI. CDR3: CASSSSYSNQPQHF. CDR3 nucleotides: TGTGCCAGCAGTAGTAGTTATAGCAATCAGCCCCAGCATTTT.

The CDR3 bases are TGTGCCAGCATCAAAGGGAGCTACACCGGGGAGCTGTTTTTT. This translates into CASIKGSYTGELFF. The genes are TRBV7-2 and TRBJ2-2; maybe TRBD2 (5 bases). The V gene lost 7 bases and the J gene lost 3 bases, with 12 bases spanning the gap. The CDR3 is 14 amino acids. Looked up from germline, CDR1 is SGHTA and CDR2 is FQGNSA.

The V gene is TRBV29-1, the J gene TRBJ2-1, with D possibly being TRBD1 (7 bases). This CDR3 region has 16 residues. Trimming left V 0 bases short and J 4 bases short, with 16 bases between. Germline CDR1 is SQVTM and CDR2 is ANQGSEA. The CDR3 sequence: CSVEEAPGGIYNEQFF. In nucleotides, the CDR3 is TGCAGCGTTGAAGAGGCCCCAGGGGGGATTTACAATGAGCAGTTCTTC.

The chain carries TRBV6-6 and TRBJ1-3; 8 bases line up with TRBD1. Germline V gene sequence: CDR1 MNHNY, CDR2 SVGAGI (reference sequence). Trimming removed 6 bases from V and 0 bases from J; junction bases left unmatched: 4. The CDR3 is 15 residues long. The DNA of the CDR3 is TGTGCCAGCAGAGACACAGGGGGCTCTGGAAACACCATATATTTT. Residues: CASRDTGGSGNTIYF.

The genes are TRBV5-1 and TRBJ2-5, with 8 bases that match TRBD1. CDR3 length: 15 amino acids. The V gene's germline CDR1 is SGHRS and CDR2 YFSETQ. Trimming removed 4 bases from V and 4 bases from J; junction bases left unmatched: 9. The CDR3 DNA sequence: TGCGCCAGCAGCGGCACCGGGACAGGAGTAGAGACCCAGTACTTC. Translation: CASSGTGTGVETQYF.

This sequence joins TRBV7-8 and TRBJ2-1, with TRBD2 matching 8 bases. Unmatched junction bases numbered 2, after V lost 3 bases and J lost 4 bases. From germline, CDR1 is SGHVS and CDR2 FQNEAQ. CDR3 length: 14 residues. CDR3 sequence: CASSFLAGYNEQFF. The CDR3 DNA reads as TGTGCCAGCAGCTTTTTAGCGGGGTACAATGAGCAGTTCTTC.

This sequence joins TRBV7-9 and TRBJ2-1; 10 positions agree with TRBD1. This CDR3 is 16 amino acids long. With V trimmed by 2 bases and J by 2 bases, 3 bases remained unmatched. Per germline, CDR1 SEHNR and CDR2 FQNEAQ (reference sequence). CDR3 in DNA: TGTGCCAGCAGCTTAAGGGGACAGGGGACCTACAATGAGCAGTTCTTC. Translation: CASSLRGQGTYNEQFF.

This chain uses TRBV5-4 with TRBJ1-2; possible D gene TRBD1, 6 bases. The CDR3 is made up of 15 amino acids. V lost 5 bases and J lost 7, with 21 bases in between. The germline gives CDR1 SGHNT, CDR2 YYREEE (reference sequence). The CDR3 loop reads CASRNVGTPAIGYTF. The DNA of the CDR3 is TGTGCCAGCAGAAACGTAGGGACACCGGCTATTGGCTACACCTTC. Combining the CDR3 with reference TRBV5-4 and TRBJ1-2 gives the whole variable domain ETGVTQSPTHLIKTRGQQVTLRCSSQSGHNTVSWYQQALGQGPQFIFQYYREEENGRGNFPPRFSGLQFPNYSSELNVNALELDDSALYLCASRNVGTPAIGYTFGSGTRLTVV.

This clone was recorded only once. The genes are TRBV4-2 and TRBJ2-1; 14 bases fit TRBD2. The V segment lost 3 bases and the J segment 9 bases; nucleotides outside the gene matches: 10. Germline lookup yields CDR1 LGHNA and CDR2 YNFKEQ. This CDR3 spans 17 amino acids. CDR3 coding DNA: TGTGCCAGCAGCCAGGTAGCCGGGACTAGCGGGAGTGTTGAGCAGTTCTTC. Translating gives CASSQVAGTSGSVEQFF.

This rearrangement joins TRBV14 to TRBJ2-5; TRBD1 matches at 7 bases. Germline V CDR1 and CDR2: SGHDN, FVKESK. This CDR3 is 15 amino acids long. J lost 2 bases, V lost 4 bases, and 7 bases had no gene match. This CDR3 is CASSPRPGQQETQYF. Written as DNA, the CDR3 is TGTGCCAGCAGCCCTCGCCCGGGACAGCAAGAGACCCAGTACTTC.

This clone was found many times. The chain employs TRBV13 and TRBJ1-2; D gene ambiguous. The CDR3 consists of 12 residues. V lost 1 base to trimming and J lost 4 bases, with 4 bases between them. Germline loops: CDR1 PRHDT, CDR2 FYEKMQ (reference sequence). CDR3 region: CASSLELYGYTF. CDR3 bases: TGTGCCAGCAGCTTAGAGCTCTATGGCTACACCTTC.

The rearrangement joins TRBV14 to TRBJ2-1, with 10 positions matching TRBD2. V gave up 1 base and J gave up 6 bases; unmatched junction bases: 6. The CDR3 is 16 residues long. Germline V gives CDR1 SGHDN, CDR2 FVKESK. The CDR3 nucleotides read TGTGCCAGCAGCCAAGTTTTAGCGGGAGGTTTCAATGAGCAGTTCTTC. This codes for CASSQVLAGGFNEQFF.

The chain carries TRBV4-3 and TRBJ2-7; tentatively, D is TRBD2 (6 bases). The V end was cut by 3 bases, the J end by 0 bases, with 18 bases between. From germline, CDR1 is LGHNA and CDR2 YSLEER. CDR3 length: 17 residues. In nucleotides, the CDR3 is TGCGCCAGCAGCCAGGACCGGGACTTCGCTTTCTCCTACGAGCAGTACTTC. This sequence encodes CASSQDRDFAFSYEQYF.

The V call is TRBV2, the J call TRBJ2-1; D is perhaps TRBD2 (6 bases). Trimming took off 3 bases at V and 4 bases at J, with 13 bases between the two ends. This CDR3 contains 15 residues. Germline V CDR1 and CDR2: SNHLY, FYNNEI. CDR3 coding DNA: TGTGCCAGCAGTGAGGGCGGGACGGCTTACAATGAGCAGTTCTTC. It yields the protein CASSEGGTAYNEQFF. Complete variable domain (other parts from reference TRBV2 and TRBJ2-1): EPEVTQTPSHQVTQMGQEVILRCVPISNHLYFYWYRQILGQKVEFLVSFYNNEISEKSEIFDDQFSVERPDGSNFTLKIRSTKLEDSAMYFCASSEGGTAYNEQFFGPGTRLTVL.

The chain combines TRBV6-1 with TRBJ2-7, with TRBD2 matching 16 bases. Trimming cost V 2 bases and J 7 bases; bases outside gene matches: 11. Germline V gene data show CDR1 as MNHNS and CDR2 as SASEGT. This CDR3 comprises 18 residues. The CDR3 nucleotides read TGTGCCAGCAGTGAAAATCCCGGGACTAGCGGGAGGGGACGGGAGCAGTACTTC. This translates into CASSENPGTSGRGREQYF.

V usage is TRBV5-1 and J usage is TRBJ2-3; tentative D call: TRBD2 (6 bases). V was cut by 7 bases and J by 3 bases, with 12 bases left in between. The germline V gene encodes CDR1 SGHRS and CDR2 YFSETQ. The CDR3 contains 13 residues. The CDR3 DNA reads as TGCGCCAGCGGTCAGGGAGGAACAGATACGCAGTATTTT. It codes for CASGQGGTDTQYF.

The CDR3 DNA reads as TGCAGCGTGGGGGGAGATCAGCCCCAGCATTTT. This translates into CSVGGDQPQHF. The V call is TRBV29-1, the J call TRBJ1-5; D perhaps matches TRBD1 (5 bases). Looked up from germline, CDR1 is SQVTM and CDR2 is ANQGSEA. CDR3 length: 11 residues. V dropped 6 bases and J dropped 5 bases, with 8 bases sitting between them.

CDR3 nucleotide sequence: TGTGCCAAAAAGCGGCGGGAGGGTGAGCAGTTCTTC. Its translation: CAKKRREGEQFF. The chain links TRBV5-3 to TRBJ2-1, with 9 bases aligning to TRBD2. TRBV5-3 is annotated as an ORF whose role is uncertain. The V segment lost 9 bases and the J segment 9 bases; nucleotides outside the gene matches: 7. The CDR3 covers 12 residues.

V and J are TRBV4-3 and TRBJ2-3; weak D call: TRBD2 (6 bases). CDR3 length equals 14 residues. The V and J ends lost 2 bases and 2 bases respectively, with 8 bases between them. Germline lookup yields CDR1 LGHNA and CDR2 YSLEER. CDR3 in amino acids: CASSQRGDTDTQYF. As DNA, the CDR3 is TGCGCCAGCAGCCAACGCGGGGACACAGATACGCAGTATTTT.

As to this clone: Other DNA variants within this sample encode the same CDR3. This chain links TRBV6-5 with TRBJ2-7, with D unclear. CDR1 is MNHEY, CDR2 SVGAGI, per germline. This CDR3 region has 11 residues. V dropped 4 bases and J dropped 2 bases, with 3 bases sitting between them. CDR3 amino acids: CASSSTYEQYF. Written as DNA, the CDR3 is TGTGCCAGCAGTTCAACCTACGAGCAGTACTTC.

This chain links TRBV9 with TRBJ2-7; 11 bases fit TRBD2. In germline, CDR1 is SGDLS, CDR2 YYNGEE. Losses at the gene ends were 3 bases for V and 2 bases for J; bases not matched to a gene: 4. The CDR3 totals 15 residues. This chain's CDR3 is CASSGGLAEAYEQYF. The CDR3 DNA is TGTGCCAGCAGCGGGGGACTAGCGGAAGCCTACGAGCAGTACTTC.